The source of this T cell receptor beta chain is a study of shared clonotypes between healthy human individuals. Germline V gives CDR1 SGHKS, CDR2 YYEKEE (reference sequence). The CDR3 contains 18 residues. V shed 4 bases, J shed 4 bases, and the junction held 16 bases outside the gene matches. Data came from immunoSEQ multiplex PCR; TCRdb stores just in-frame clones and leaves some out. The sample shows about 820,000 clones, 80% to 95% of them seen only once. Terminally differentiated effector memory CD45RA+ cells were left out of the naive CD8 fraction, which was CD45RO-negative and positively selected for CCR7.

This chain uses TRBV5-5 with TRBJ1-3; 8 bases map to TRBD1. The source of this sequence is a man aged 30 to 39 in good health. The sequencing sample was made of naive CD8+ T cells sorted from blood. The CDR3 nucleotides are TGTGCCAGCAGCCACGGACAGGGCGCCCCCGGTCTCGGAAACACCATATATTTT. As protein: CASSHGQGAPGLGNTIYF.